Many counts were recorded for the clone carrying this T cell receptor beta chain. Its target is not known. This CDR3 has 13 amino acids. V was clipped by 6 bases and J by 0 bases, with 9 bases between them. Germline lookup yields CDR1 MDHEN and CDR2 SYDVKM. This entry belongs to a study of read filtering for tumor transcriptome and immune sequencing. The overall study: Mean patient age was roughly 66 years, range roughly 40 to 85; approximately 17 male, more than 11 female. By R-ISS, stages I, II and III held roughly 8, 16 and 7 patients. Per sample, TCR-region reads ranged about 4.05 to 11 million by IR-seq, roughly 75 to 1,400 by RNA-seq.

Molecular barcoded adaptors covering alpha/delta and beta/gamma chains were used on roughly 370 ng RNA. TCRdb fed the reads into MiXCR, producing one record per CDR3 protein. The sample lists fewer than 50,000 distinct CDR3 sequences, approximately 13% occurring once. Findings and caveats of the study: This fraction held mixed bone marrow immune cells after CD138-negative sorting.

The chain recombines TRBV28 with TRBJ2-7, with D hard to call. Material for sequencing was a population of CD138-negative cells sorted from bone marrow. The TCR was taken from a donor at least 40 years old with multiple myeloma. The DNA for the CDR3 is TGTGCCAGCAGATCCCCCGGCTCCTACGAGCAGTACTTC. Its protein is CASRSPGSYEQYF.